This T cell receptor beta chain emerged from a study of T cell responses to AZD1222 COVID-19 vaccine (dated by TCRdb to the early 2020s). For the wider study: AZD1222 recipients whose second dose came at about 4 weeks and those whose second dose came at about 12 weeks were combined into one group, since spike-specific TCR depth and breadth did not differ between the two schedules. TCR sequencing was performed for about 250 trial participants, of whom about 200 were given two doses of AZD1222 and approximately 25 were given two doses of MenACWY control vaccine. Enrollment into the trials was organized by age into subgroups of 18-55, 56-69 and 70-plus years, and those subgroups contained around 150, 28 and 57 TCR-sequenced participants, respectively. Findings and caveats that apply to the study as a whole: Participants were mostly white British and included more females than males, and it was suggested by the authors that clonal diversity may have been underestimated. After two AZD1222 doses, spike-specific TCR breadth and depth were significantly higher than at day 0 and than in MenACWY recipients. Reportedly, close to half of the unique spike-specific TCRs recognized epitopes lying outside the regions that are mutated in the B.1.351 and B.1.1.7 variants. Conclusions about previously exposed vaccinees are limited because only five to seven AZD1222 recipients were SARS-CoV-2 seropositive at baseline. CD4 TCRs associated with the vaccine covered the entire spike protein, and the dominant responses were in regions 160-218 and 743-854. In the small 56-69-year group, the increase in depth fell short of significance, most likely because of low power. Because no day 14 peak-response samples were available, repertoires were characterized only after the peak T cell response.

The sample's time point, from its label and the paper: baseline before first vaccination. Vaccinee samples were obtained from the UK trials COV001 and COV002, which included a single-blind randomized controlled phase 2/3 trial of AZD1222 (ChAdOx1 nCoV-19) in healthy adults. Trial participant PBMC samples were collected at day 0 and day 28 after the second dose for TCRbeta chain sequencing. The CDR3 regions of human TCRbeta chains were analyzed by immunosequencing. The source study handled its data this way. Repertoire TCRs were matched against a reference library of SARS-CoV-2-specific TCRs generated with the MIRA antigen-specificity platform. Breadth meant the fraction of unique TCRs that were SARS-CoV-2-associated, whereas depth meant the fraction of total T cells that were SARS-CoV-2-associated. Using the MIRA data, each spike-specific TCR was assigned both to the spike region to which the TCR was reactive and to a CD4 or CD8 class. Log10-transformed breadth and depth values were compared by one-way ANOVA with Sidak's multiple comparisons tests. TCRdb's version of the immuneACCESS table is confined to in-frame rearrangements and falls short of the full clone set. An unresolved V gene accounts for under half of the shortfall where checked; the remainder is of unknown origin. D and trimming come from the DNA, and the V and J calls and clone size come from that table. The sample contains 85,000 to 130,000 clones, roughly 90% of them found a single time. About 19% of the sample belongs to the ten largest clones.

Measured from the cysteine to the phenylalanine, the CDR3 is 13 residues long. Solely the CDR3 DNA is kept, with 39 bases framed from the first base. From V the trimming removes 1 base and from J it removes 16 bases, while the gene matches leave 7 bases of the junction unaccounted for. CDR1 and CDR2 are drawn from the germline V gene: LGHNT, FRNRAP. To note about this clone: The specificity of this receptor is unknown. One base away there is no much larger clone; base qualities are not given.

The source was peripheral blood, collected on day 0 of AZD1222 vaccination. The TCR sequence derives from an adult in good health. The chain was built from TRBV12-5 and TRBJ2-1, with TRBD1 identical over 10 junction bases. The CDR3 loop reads CASGLETGGGIFF. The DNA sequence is TGTGCTAGTGGTTTGGAGACAGGGGGCGGAATTTTCTTC. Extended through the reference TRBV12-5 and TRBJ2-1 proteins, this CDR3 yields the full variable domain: DARVTQTPRHKVTEMGQEVTMRCQPILGHNTVFWYRQTMMQGLELLAYFRNRAPLDDSGMPKDRFSAEMPDATLATLKIQPSEPRDSAVYFCASGLETGGGIFFGPGTRLTVL.